This T cell receptor (beta chain) comes out of a study of cytomegalovirus exposure and HLA in healthy donors. General study points: The classifier, whose performance was assessed in both the original and validation cohorts, reportedly diagnosed cytomegalovirus status with high specificity and sensitivity.

Regarding this clone: Its specificity is unknown.

The assay was immunoSEQ multiplex PCR, and TCRdb's table has in-frame clones only and misses some. The sample records 100,000 to 150,000 clones, around 90% being singletons. This receptor was obtained from a woman in her late teens or twenties in good health and CMV-seronegative. Sequenced: PBMCs.

CDR3 residues: CASSFSRGVNTEAFF. CDR3 in DNA: TGCGCCAGCAGCTTCTCCCGGGGGGTGAACACTGAAGCTTTCTTT. This chain joins TRBV5-1 and TRBJ1-1, with a weak D call TRBD1 (5 bases). Trimming left V 2 bases short and J 0 bases short, with 11 bases between. Germline assignment: CDR1 SGHRS and CDR2 YFSETQ. The CDR3 is made up of 15 amino acids.